This T cell receptor (beta chain) was recorded in a study of regulatory T cells in long-lasting Graves disease. V lost 2 bases and J 9 bases, leaving 11 bases between the germline ends. The CDR3 has 13 residues. Time point specified: newly diagnosed GD, antithyroid drugs for less than 3 months. PBMC RNA was the source of the TCR library. It was by American Thyroid Association guidelines that Graves' disease was diagnosed. The EDTA tubes were filled with around 8.1 milliliters of drawn peripheral blood. This clonotype was seen at least ten times. Its specificity is not known. Whole-study results and caveats: Persistent disease exhibited a predilection for TRBV28, TRBJ1-2 and TRBJ2-5.

TCR beta libraries were built with iRepertoire HTBI primers and Arm-PCR of CDR3 regions. TCRdb analysed the multiplex PCR reads with MiXCR anew, one entry per CDR3 protein. The sample includes about 450,000 distinct CDR3 sequences, around 15% of them seen just once. These same data were also listed under a study on T cells in Graves' hyperthyroidism and ophthalmopathy.

Sample: peripheral blood mononuclear cells (PBMCs), taken at new diagnosis, from a patient treated with antithyroid drugs. This chain links TRBV12-3 or TRBV12-4 with TRBJ2-1; tentative D call: TRBD2 (5 bases). The source is a woman aged 45-65 years with Graves disease. The CDR3 coding sequence is TGTGCCAGCAGTTTAAGGACGGGGATTGAGCAGTTCTTC. Translation gives CASSLRTGIEQFF.